These 18 T cell receptor beta chains came from one sample sequenced in a study of blood T cell repertoires in COVID-19. The data were produced by immunoSEQ multiplex PCR, yet TCRdb's version contains in-frame clones alone and is incomplete. The table records some 350,000 clones, roughly 90% of them present only once. Sequencing input: PBMCs or T cells enriched from blood (not recorded which). The receptors stem from a woman under 40 who had recovered from COVID-19.

About this clone: Additional DNA sequences in this sample encode the identical CDR3. This chain links TRBV3-1 (or the pseudogene TRBV3-2) with TRBJ2-7; maybe TRBD1 (5 bases). This CDR3 is built from 15 residues. Trimming took off 2 bases at V and 1 base at J, with 12 bases between the two ends. CDR1 and CDR2 from the germline V gene are LGHDT and YNNKEL (reference sequence). This CDR3 reads CASSQSGQGSYEQYF. In DNA, the CDR3 is TGTGCCAGCAGCCAAAGTGGCCAGGGATCCTACGAGCAGTACTTC.

This chain connects TRBV5-1 to TRBJ2-7; D perhaps matches TRBD2 (5 bases). Per germline, CDR1 SGHRS and CDR2 YFSETQ. There are 14 residues in the CDR3. Trimming removed 1 base at V and 4 bases at J, with 12 bases between. The CDR3 spells CASSLSGGPYEQYF. In DNA form, the CDR3 reads TGCGCCAGCAGCTTGTCGGGCGGGCCTTACGAGCAGTACTTC.

The genes are TRBV30 and TRBJ2-7; 9 bases map to TRBD1. This CDR3 has 15 amino acids. The junction had 7 bases not matched to a gene; V was cut back by 2 bases and J by 2 bases. CDR1 and CDR2 (germline): GTSNPN, SVGIG (reference sequence). In nucleotides, the CDR3 is TGTGCCTGGAGTAACACAGGGGGCTACCCCTACGAGCAGTACTTC. Amino acid sequence: CAWSNTGGYPYEQYF.

J is TRBJ2-1 and V is TRBV5-4; 11 bases map to TRBD2. Looked up from germline, CDR1 is SGHNT and CDR2 is YYREEE (reference sequence). CDR3 length equals 16 residues. Trimming cost V 3 bases and J 1 base; bases outside gene matches: 3. The CDR3 DNA is TGTGCCAGCAGCTGGGGGACTAGCGGATCCTACAATGAGCAGTTCTTC. Its translation: CASSWGTSGSYNEQFF.

This chain uses TRBV3-1 (or the pseudogene TRBV3-2) with TRBJ1-5; 7 bases match TRBD1. Per the germline V gene, CDR1 is LGHDT and CDR2 is YNNKEL (reference sequence). The junction had 1 base not matched to a gene; V was cut back by 0 bases and J by 5 bases. The CDR3 covers 14 residues. Written as DNA, the CDR3 is TGTGCCAGCAGCCAAGAGACAGGGCATCAGCCCCAGCATTTT. It codes for CASSQETGHQPQHF.

V usage is TRBV5-1 and J usage is TRBJ1-2, with D unclear. This CDR3 has 15 residues. The ends were cut back, 2 bases at V and 3 bases at J, with 14 bases in the middle. Per the germline V gene, CDR1 is SGHRS and CDR2 is YFSETQ. The DNA of the CDR3 is TGCGCCAGCAGCTTCAACCGGGGAACGGACTATGGCTACACCTTC. Translating gives CASSFNRGTDYGYTF.

This chain connects TRBV11-3 to TRBJ2-7, with D perhaps TRBD2 (5 bases). V shed 5 bases and J shed 2 bases, with 13 bases lying between them. This CDR3 contains 14 residues. Germline-derived CDR1 and CDR2 are SGHNT and YENEEA. The CDR3 loop is CASSPSHITYEQYF. As DNA, the CDR3 is TGTGCCAGCAGCCCTAGCCATATCACCTACGAGCAGTACTTC.

About this clone: Other DNA sequences in the sample encode the same CDR3. As DNA, the CDR3 is TGTGCCAGCAGCCCAGACAGGGTTGAAGCTTTCTTT. It translates to CASSPDRVEAFF. The rearrangement uses TRBV11-2 and TRBJ1-1; TRBD1 aligns across 7 bases. The CDR3 is made up of 12 amino acids. V gave up 5 bases and J gave up 7 bases; unmatched junction bases: 4. CDR1 and CDR2 (germline): SGHAT, FQNNGV. The full variable domain, in which reference TRBV11-2 and TRBJ1-1 provide the parts outside the CDR3, is EAGVAQSPRYKIIEKRQSVAFWCNPISGHATLYWYQQILGQGPKLLIQFQNNGVVDDSQLPKDRFSAERLKGVDSTLKIQPAKLEDSAVYLCASSPDRVEAFFGQGTRLTVV.

The chain is built from TRBV28 and TRBJ2-1, with 9 bases lining up with TRBD1. The CDR3 spans 16 residues. The J segment lost 7 bases and the V segment lost 5 bases, leaving 12 bases of the junction unmatched. In germline, CDR1 is MDHEN, CDR2 SYDVKM. The CDR3 sequence is CASSPPRGQGLNEQFF. CDR3 bases: TGTGCCAGCAGTCCACCCCGGGGACAGGGTTTGAATGAGCAGTTCTTC.

The chain carries TRBV7-9 and TRBJ2-7; D gene ambiguous. The CDR3 has 11 residues. Germline CDR1 and CDR2: SEHNR and FQNEAQ (reference sequence). V lost 5 bases and J 7 bases, leaving 9 bases between the germline ends. Here the CDR3 reads CASSPLIEQYF. The DNA for the CDR3 is TGTGCCAGCAGCCCGTTAATAGAGCAGTACTTC. The variable domain in full, completed from reference TRBV7-9 and TRBJ2-7, reads DTGVSQNPRHKITKRGQNVTFRCDPISEHNRLYWYRQTLGQGPEFLTYFQNEAQLEKSRLLSDRFSAERPKGSFSTLEIQRTEQGDSAMYLCASSPLIEQYFGPGTRLTVT.

The chain joins TRBV18 to TRBJ1-2, with 7 bases identical to TRBD1. The germline V gene encodes CDR1 KGHSH and CDR2 LQKENI. The CDR3 contains 12 residues. Trimming at V came to 3 bases and at J to 7 bases, leaving 2 bases not matched to a gene. CDR3 coding DNA: TGTGCCAGCTCACCTCAGGGGGTTGGCTACACCTTC. Its protein product is CASSPQGVGYTF. Variable domain in full (rest from reference TRBV18 and TRBJ1-2): NAGVMQNPRHLVRRRGQEARLRCSPMKGHSHVYWYRQLPEEGLKFMVYLQKENIIDESGMPKERFSAEFPKEGPSILRIQQVVRGDSAAYFCASSPQGVGYTFGSGTRLTVV.

The J gene is TRBJ1-2, the V gene TRBV19; 7 nucleotides agree with TRBD1. Germline assignment: CDR1 LNHDA and CDR2 SQIVND (reference sequence). This CDR3 is built from 15 residues. V trimming: 0 bases; J trimming: 3 bases; junction bases outside the gene matches: 4. This CDR3 reads CASSIDRGSHYGYTF. The CDR3 DNA reads as TGTGCCAGTAGTATAGACAGGGGGTCTCACTATGGCTACACCTTC. The whole variable domain, remainder taken from reference TRBV19 and TRBJ1-2, is DGGITQSPKYLFRKEGQNVTLSCEQNLNHDAMYWYRQDPGQGLRLIYYSQIVNDFQKGDIAEGYSVSREKKESFPLTVTSAQKNPTAFYLCASSIDRGSHYGYTFGSGTRLTVV.

The rearrangement uses TRBV27 and TRBJ2-2; maybe TRBD1 (5 bases). V lost 2 bases to trimming and J lost 2 bases, with 6 bases between them. CDR1 MNHEY and CDR2 SMNVEV come from the germline V gene (reference sequence). The CDR3 runs to 14 residues. The CDR3 protein is CASSLGHNTGELFF. The CDR3 DNA sequence: TGTGCCAGCAGTTTAGGACACAACACCGGGGAGCTGTTTTTT.

The chain carries TRBV19 and TRBJ1-1, with 8 bases identical to TRBD1. The CDR3 has 14 residues. The J segment lost 4 bases and the V segment lost 5 bases, leaving 6 bases of the junction unmatched. The germline V gene has CDR1 LNHDA and CDR2 SQIVND (reference sequence). The CDR3 coding sequence is TGTGCCAGTAGTCCCCAGGGGGCTATCACTGAAGCTTTCTTT. Protein: CASSPQGAITEAFF.

The chain couples TRBV27 to TRBJ2-3; D might be TRBD2 (6 bases). V lost 7 bases and J 9 bases, leaving 17 bases between the germline ends. Germline CDR1 reads MNHEY; CDR2 reads SMNVEV (reference sequence). The CDR3 contains 13 residues. CDR3 bases: TGTGCCAGCAAGGTGGGGGGTGCGACCACGCAGTATTTT. Translated, it gives CASKVGGATTQYF.

This clone was seen only once. The chain has TRBV7-8 and TRBJ2-7, with 11 bases identical to TRBD2. The CDR3 sequence is 15 residues long. Germline trimming cut 4 bases from V and 2 bases from J; bases unmatched to any gene: 4. From germline, CDR1 is SGHVS and CDR2 FQNEAQ. This chain's CDR3 is CASSSLAGGAYEQYF. The CDR3 DNA is TGTGCCAGCAGCTCCCTAGCGGGAGGCGCCTACGAGCAGTACTTC.

With respect to this clone: The sample has other DNA sequences that encode this CDR3 too. V and J are TRBV7-9 and TRBJ2-1; 10 bases fit TRBD2. Germline V gene sequence: CDR1 SEHNR, CDR2 FQNEAQ (reference sequence). The CDR3 consists of 15 residues. Trimming removed 4 bases from V and 2 bases from J; junction bases left unmatched: 2. The CDR3 DNA is TGTGCCAGCAGCTCAGCGGGAGGGCCCTACAATGAGCAGTTCTTC. It encodes CASSSAGGPYNEQFF.

The chain carries TRBV10-1 and TRBJ2-7; D is perhaps TRBD1 (6 bases). V was trimmed by 5 bases and J by 7 bases, leaving 21 bases between them. This CDR3 is built from 15 residues. CDR1 and CDR2 from the germline V gene are WNHNN and SYGVQD (reference sequence). In DNA, the CDR3 is TGCGCCAGCAGTCGAAAGGACAGCGCCCAGGAAGAGCAGTACTTC. It translates to CASSRKDSAQEEQYF.